Listed below are T cell receptor beta chains from one sample, sequenced in a study of blood T cell repertoires in COVID-19. The assay was immunoSEQ multiplex PCR, and TCRdb's table has in-frame clones only and misses some. The sample consists of 100,000 to 150,000 clones, more than 75% of them appearing once. Source material: peripheral blood. These receptors originate from a man aged 50 or older with acute or convalescent COVID-19. Each CDR3 is given with its conserved first and last residue. D genes are given only for firm matches. Clone size, where shown, is once, few, many, or a class for clones that have expanded.

j_call | d_call | cdr3_length | clone_size | v_call | cdr3_nt | cdr3_aa
TRBJ1-1 | - | 14 | - | TRBV27 | TGTGCCAGCAGTTTCGGGACACTGAACACTGAAGCTTTCTTT | CASSFGTLNTEAFF
TRBJ2-2 | TRBD2 | 17 | - | TRBV30 | TGTGCCTGGAGTGCTTCCCGGACTAGCGGGAGTGCCGGGGAGCTGTTTTTT | CAWSASRTSGSAGELFF
TRBJ2-7 | TRBD1 | 16 | - | TRBV7-9 | TGTGCCAGCAGCTCAGTACCGGGACAGGGTTTATCCGAGCAGTACTTC | CASSSVPGQGLSEQYF
TRBJ1-3 | TRBD1 | 13 | - | TRBV27 | TGTGCCAGCAGCCAATACAGGGGAAGCACCATATATTTT | CASSQYRGSTIYF
TRBJ2-7 | - | 12 | - | TRBV5-1 | TGCGCCAGCAGCTTGGGAAGCCACGAGCAGTACTTC | CASSLGSHEQYF
TRBJ1-3 | TRBD1 | 17 | - | TRBV10-1 | TGCGCCAGCAGTGAGTGCAGGGGGCGATACTCTGGAAACACCATATATTTT | CASSECRGRYSGNTIYF
TRBJ1-2 | - | 13 | - | TRBV10-2 | TGCGCCAGCAGTGAGAGAGACAGTTATGGCTACACCTTC | CASSERDSYGYTF
TRBJ1-5 | - | 14 | - | TRBV24-1 | TGTGCCACCAGTGTCCGGGGAGGCAATCAGCCCCAGCATTTT | CATSVRGGNQPQHF
TRBJ2-1 | - | 15 | - | TRBV11-2 | TGTGCCAGCAGCTTAGATTTGGGGACTGGAGGGGAGCAGTTCTTC | CASSLDLGTGGEQFF
TRBJ2-1 | TRBD2 | 19 | once | TRBV6-4 | TGTGCCAGCAGCCTCACCGGGACTAGCGGGAGGAGATCCTACAATGAGCAGTTCTTC | CASSLTGTSGRRSYNEQFF
TRBJ1-2 | - | 14 | - | TRBV7-8 | TGTGCCAGCAGCTTAAGGCGTCAGGCTGATGGCTACACCTTC | CASSLRRQADGYTF
TRBJ2-7 | TRBD1 | 16 | - | TRBV6-2/TRBV6-3 | TGTGCCAGCAGTTACCCAAGGGACAGACCATCCTACGAGCAGTACTTC | CASSYPRDRPSYEQYF
TRBJ2-7 | - | 14 | - | TRBV21-1 | TGTGCCAGCAGCAATCTAGGTTTATGCTACGAGCAGTACTTC | CASSNLGLCYEQYF
TRBJ1-5 | TRBD1 | 14 | - | TRBV5-5 | TGTGCCAGCAGCTCAGGGGGTAGCAATCAGCCCCAGCATTTT | CASSSGGSNQPQHF
TRBJ2-3 | TRBD1 | 13 | - | TRBV10-3 | TGTGCCATCACGGGACAGGGGACAGATACGCAGTATTTT | CAITGQGTDTQYF
TRBJ2-7 | - | 14 | - | TRBV9 | TGTGCCAGCAGCGTGGGCGAGGGTAGCTACGAGCAGTACTTC | CASSVGEGSYEQYF
TRBJ2-1 | TRBD2 | 17 | - | TRBV5-1 | TGCGCCAGCAGCTTGGCTGGGACTAGCGGGATCTACAATGAGCAGTTCTTC | CASSLAGTSGIYNEQFF
TRBJ2-7 | TRBD2 | 16 | few | TRBV12-5 | TGTGCTAGTGGTTGGTGGACTAGCGGAGGGCCCTCCGAGCAGTACTTC | CASGWWTSGGPSEQYF
TRBJ2-5 | TRBD2 | 15 | - | TRBV5-1 | TGCGCCAGCACTACCGGGAGGACTAGTCTGGAGTCCCAGTACTTC | CASTTGRTSLESQYF
TRBJ2-3 | - | 13 | - | TRBV2 | TGTGCCGGACAATCTCTGGGCACAGATACGCAGTATTTT | CAGQSLGTDTQYF
TRBJ2-7 | TRBD2 | 17 | - | TRBV7-6 | TGTGCCAGCAGCTTATCGAAGGGACTAGCGGATCCCTACGAGCAGTACTTC | CASSLSKGLADPYEQYF
TRBJ2-2 | - | 14 | - | TRBV6-4 | TGTGCCAGCATTCAGGGGATAGTCACCGGGGAGCTGTTTTTT | CASIQGIVTGELFF
TRBJ2-5 | TRBD2 | 17 | - | TRBV30 | TGTGCCTGGAGTACCCGGGGACTAGCGGAGGGGCAGGAGACCCAGTACTTC | CAWSTRGLAEGQETQYF
TRBJ1-5 | - | 15 | - | TRBV20-1 | TGCAGTGCTAGTTGGGCCCCAGGGTCCGGTTCGCCCCAGCATTTT | CSASWAPGSGSPQHF
TRBJ1-2 | - | 16 | - | TRBV7-2 | TGTGCCAGCAGCTCAATTACAAGGGACATCCTCTATGGCTACACCTTC | CASSSITRDILYGYTF
TRBJ2-1 | - | 17 | - | TRBV21-1 | TGTGCCAGCAGCAAATGGCGCTCCAGGGAAGGGTACAATGAGCAGTTCTTC | CASSKWRSREGYNEQFF
TRBJ1-5 | TRBD1 | 12 | many | TRBV2 | TGTGCCAGCAGCCGGACAGGTTTGACCCAGCATTTT | CASSRTGLTQHF
TRBJ1-4 | - | 16 | - | TRBV7-9 | TGTGCCAGCAGCTTACCGGGGTCGGGCACTAATGAAAAACTGTTTTTT | CASSLPGSGTNEKLFF
TRBJ2-5 | TRBD2 | 13 | - | TRBV11-3 | TGTGCCAGCAGCTTCAACGGGAGGGAGACCCAGTACTTC | CASSFNGRETQYF
TRBJ1-4 | - | 14 | - | TRBV4-3 | TGCGCCAGCAGCCCGACAGCAACTAATGAAAAACTGTTTTTT | CASSPTATNEKLFF
TRBJ1-1 | - | 14 | - | TRBV27 | TGTGCCAGCAGCCGACGGGAGATGAACACTGAAGCTTTCTTT | CASSRREMNTEAFF
TRBJ1-5 | - | 13 | - | TRBV12-3/TRBV12-4 | TGTGCCAGCAGTCCCTCCTTATATCAGCCCCAGCATTTT | CASSPSLYQPQHF
TRBJ2-7 | - | 15 | - | TRBV2 | TGTGCCAGCAGTGAACAACAGTTTAGCTCCTACGAGCAGTACTTC | CASSEQQFSSYEQYF
TRBJ1-1 | TRBD1 | 15 | - | TRBV18 | TGTGCCAGCTCACCCTCGGGACAGGGGGCGACTGAAGCTTTCTTT | CASSPSGQGATEAFF
TRBJ2-2 | - | 12 | - | TRBV6-5 | TGTGCCAGCAGTCCCTCCACCGGGGAGCTGTTTTTT | CASSPSTGELFF
TRBJ1-6 | - | 15 | - | TRBV30 | TGTGCCTGGAGTGTGAGCGGAGGGTGGAATTCACCCCTCCACTTT | CAWSVSGGWNSPLHF
TRBJ2-5 | TRBD2 | 16 | once | TRBV7-2 | TGTGCCAGCAGCTTAGTGAAGGGGCGGGGGCAAGAGACCCAGTACTTC | CASSLVKGRGQETQYF
TRBJ2-3 | - | 16 | - | TRBV5-1 | TGCGCCAGCAGCTTGGCCCCGTATTCTAGCACAGATACGCAGTATTTT | CASSLAPYSSTDTQYF
TRBJ2-2 | - | 14 | - | TRBV2 | TGTGCCAGCAGTGGGGGACTTAGCACCGGGGAGCTGTTTTTT | CASSGGLSTGELFF
TRBJ2-1 | - | 15 | - | TRBV4-3 | TGCGCCAGCAGCCAAGATGGGGGCCTTTCGGATGAGCAGTTCTTC | CASSQDGGLSDEQFF
TRBJ2-2 | - | 13 | - | TRBV6-5 | TGTGCCAGCAGTTACTCGAACGGCGGGGAGCTGTTTTTT | CASSYSNGGELFF
TRBJ2-7 | TRBD2 | 14 | - | TRBV10-3 | TGTGCCATCAATCAGCGGGGCTACTCCTACGAGCAGTACTTC | CAINQRGYSYEQYF